These 20 T cell receptor beta chains were all obtained from the same sample, sequenced in a study of OX40 agonist ivuxolimab in advanced cancers. The protocol was immunoSEQ multiplex PCR, while the TCRdb copy is restricted to in-frame clones and leaves out a portion. Among tens of thousands of clones listed, around 93% were seen once. Sequenced material: CD4+ or CD8+ T cells sorted from blood, taken in a trial of the OX40 agonist ivuxolimab. These receptors originate from an adult with an advanced solid tumor such as melanoma, head and neck, liver or kidney cancer.

The chain has TRBV7-2 and TRBJ2-7; 7 bases are shared with TRBD1. The CDR3 covers 15 residues. V trimming: 1 base; J trimming: 0 bases; junction bases outside the gene matches: 3. CDR1 and CDR2 (germline): SGHTA, FQGNSA. The CDR3 DNA reads TGTGCCAGCAGCTTAGACAGGGGAAGCTCCTACGAGCAGTACTTC. This sequence encodes CASSLDRGSSYEQYF.

V gene TRBV6-5 combines with J gene TRBJ1-2; weak D call: TRBD1 (6 bases). The CDR3 totals 15 residues. V was trimmed by 10 bases and J by 0 bases, leaving 18 bases between them. Germline-derived CDR1 and CDR2 are MNHEY and SVGAGI. Written as DNA, the CDR3 is TGTGCCACCCATTCCGGGACACTTGCTAACTATGGCTACACCTTC. It encodes CATHSGTLANYGYTF.

The CDR3 sequence is CAWSGTGLSYNEQFF. The DNA for the CDR3 is TGTGCCTGGAGTGGAACAGGGCTATCCTACAATGAGCAGTTCTTC. The rearrangement joins TRBV30 to TRBJ2-1; weak D call: TRBD1 (6 bases). This CDR3 is built from 15 residues. CDR1 is GTSNPN and CDR2 is SVGIG in the germline V gene (reference sequence). V lost 1 base, J lost 1 base, and 11 bases lay in between.

The rearrangement joins TRBV6-5 to TRBJ1-2, with D unclear. The CDR3 spans 15 residues. V gave up 0 bases and J gave up 8 bases, with 16 bases separating them. Germline values: CDR1 MNHEY, CDR2 SVGAGI. CDR3 loop: CASSYSPGLRGGYTF. The DNA of the CDR3 is TGTGCCAGCAGTTACTCTCCGGGCCTGCGAGGAGGCTACACCTTC.

This sequence joins TRBV10-2 and TRBJ2-7; TRBD2 aligns across 9 bases. CDR3 length: 14 residues. Germline-derived CDR1 and CDR2 are WSHSY and SAAADI. V was pared by 1 base and J by 3 bases, with 1 base of the junction left unmatched. CDR3 bases: TGCGCCAGCAGTGAGTTAGCGGGAGTCTACGAGCAGTACTTC. Translation: CASSELAGVYEQYF.

V gene TRBV4-1 combines with J gene TRBJ2-1; tentatively, D is TRBD2 (5 bases). The CDR3 runs 13 residues. V was shortened by 0 bases and J by 6 bases, with 6 bases between the two germline ends. CDR1 and CDR2 from the germline V gene are MGHRA and YSYEKL. The CDR3 loop is CASSQERVNEQFF. The CDR3 DNA sequence: TGCGCCAGCAGCCAAGAGCGGGTCAATGAGCAGTTCTTC.

This chain uses TRBV7-9 with TRBJ1-1; tentative D call: TRBD1 (6 bases). CDR3 length: 14 amino acids. V was clipped by 1 base and J by 6 bases, with 12 bases between them. Germline values: CDR1 SEHNR, CDR2 FQNEAQ (reference sequence). The CDR3 DNA follows: TGTGCCAGCAGCTTAGGGACAGCACAGCCTGAAGCTTTCTTT. Translating it yields CASSLGTAQPEAFF.

The chain carries TRBV7-2 and TRBJ2-3; D unclear. This CDR3 is 14 amino acids long. Germline CDR1 SGHTA, CDR2 FQGNSA. V was clipped by 3 bases and J by 0 bases, with 7 bases between them. CDR3 sequence reads: CASSLRQSTDTQYF. CDR3 in DNA: TGTGCCAGCAGCTTGCGCCAGAGCACAGATACGCAGTATTTT.

V usage is TRBV4-2 and J usage is TRBJ2-6, with D hard to call. Per germline, CDR1 LGHNA and CDR2 YNFKEQ. The CDR3 runs 17 residues. Trimming stripped 1 base from V and 1 base from J, with 11 bases between. CDR3 in DNA: TGTGCCAGCAGCCAAGTTTCCCCTACTTCTGGGGCCAACGTCCTGACTTTC. Translation: CASSQVSPTSGANVLTF.

V usage is TRBV4-2 and J usage is TRBJ1-5, with 9 nucleotides matching TRBD1. The CDR3 length is 15 residues. V trimming: 1 base; J trimming: 11 bases; junction bases outside the gene matches: 9. Germline CDR1 reads LGHNA; CDR2 reads YNFKEQ. The CDR3: CASSQGRTGVEAQHF. The DNA of the CDR3 is TGTGCCAGCAGCCAAGGACGGACAGGGGTTGAGGCCCAGCATTTT.

In this sample, this clone turned up once. The J gene is TRBJ2-7, the V gene TRBV12-5; a possible D gene is TRBD1 (6 bases). V was cut by 4 bases and J by 7 bases, with 8 bases left in between. The CDR3 totals 11 residues. CDR1 is LGHNT and CDR2 is FRNRAP in the germline V gene. DNA of the CDR3: TGTGCTAGTGGTTGGGACACAGAGCAGTACTTC. Translated: CASGWDTEQYF.

V usage is TRBV9 and J usage is TRBJ2-5, with D perhaps assigned TRBD1 or TRBD2 (5 bases each). V shed 0 bases and J shed 4 bases, with 10 bases lying between them. CDR3 length: 14 amino acids. Per germline, CDR1 SGDLS and CDR2 YYNGEE. As DNA, the CDR3 is TGTGCCAGCAGCGTAGGGGGGATCGGAGAGACCCAGTACTTC. It translates to CASSVGGIGETQYF.

This sequence joins TRBV5-1 and TRBJ2-1; possible D gene TRBD1, 6 bases. Germline V CDR1 and CDR2: SGHRS, YFSETQ. The V and J ends lost 0 bases and 8 bases respectively, with 15 bases between them. The CDR3 is 15 amino acids. The CDR3 spells CASSLVPGQGYEQFF. The CDR3 DNA is TGCGCCAGCAGCTTGGTCCCAGGGCAGGGGTATGAGCAGTTCTTC.

The chain uses TRBV9 and TRBJ1-1; 9 nucleotides agree with TRBD1. Trimming cost V 2 bases and J 8 bases; bases outside gene matches: 1. This CDR3 region has 12 residues. In germline, CDR1 is SGDLS, CDR2 YYNGEE. CDR3 protein: CASSVTGGEAFF. The CDR3 nucleotides are TGTGCCAGCAGCGTCACAGGGGGCGAAGCTTTCTTT.

The chain recombines TRBV6-5 with TRBJ2-1, with 8 nucleotides matching TRBD2. The CDR3 is 13 amino acids. The ends lost 7 bases at V and 4 bases at J; junction bases unmatched: 3. Germline V lookup: CDR1 MNHEY, CDR2 SVGAGI. The CDR3 coding sequence is TGTGCCAGCAAAGCGGGAGTTTACAATGAGCAGTTCTTC. It specifies CASKAGVYNEQFF.

The rearrangement uses TRBV7-9 and TRBJ1-1; D unclear. CDR3 length: 18 residues. Trimming removed 1 base at V and 1 base at J, with 19 bases between. Germline lookup yields CDR1 SEHNR and CDR2 FQNEAQ (reference sequence). CDR3 in DNA: TGTGCCAGCAGCTTAGGGGTTTCGTCAGACTACCGGAACACTGAAGCTTTCTTT. Translated, it gives CASSLGVSSDYRNTEAFF.

The V and J genes are TRBV9 and TRBJ2-6; 9 bases agree with TRBD1. Germline CDR1 is SGDLS and CDR2 is YYNGEE. V lost 2 bases, J lost 1 base, and 16 bases stayed unmatched. The CDR3 extends over 21 amino acids. CDR3 loop: CASSVVPGQGSRASGANVLTF. CDR3 sequence (DNA): TGTGCCAGCAGCGTCGTCCCGGGACAGGGATCAAGGGCTTCTGGGGCCAACGTCCTGACTTTC.

V is TRBV18 and J is TRBJ2-1; tentative D call: TRBD2 (6 bases). The CDR3 covers 14 residues. Germline CDR1 reads KGHSH; CDR2 reads LQKENI. V was clipped by 1 base and J by 9 bases, with 13 bases between them. The CDR3 DNA reads TGTGCCAGCTCACCACTGAGGAGGGTTAGTGAGCAGTTCTTC. Translating it yields CASSPLRRVSEQFF.

J is TRBJ2-7 and V is TRBV15, with D tentatively TRBD1 (6 bases). CDR3 length equals 15 residues. With 2 bases removed from V and 2 bases from J, the gap between germline ends came to 13 bases. Germline CDR1 is LNHNV and CDR2 is YYDKDF (reference sequence). The CDR3: CATSRTRDTTYEQYF. Here the CDR3 DNA reads TGTGCCACCAGCAGAACCCGGGACACCACCTACGAGCAGTACTTC.

This clone was observed a handful of times. The chain is built from TRBV9 and TRBJ2-7; the match to TRBD2 covers 10 bases. The CDR3 sequence is 15 residues long. Germline lookup yields CDR1 SGDLS and CDR2 YYNGEE. V shed 2 bases, J shed 3 bases, and the junction held 5 bases outside the gene matches. The CDR3 DNA is TGTGCCAGCAGCGTCAGCGGGGGGGACGGCTACGAGCAGTACTTC. Protein: CASSVSGGDGYEQYF.